This paragraph reports one TCR beta chain. The antigen is unknown. These data are taken from a study of blood T cells in healthy people across ages. Study conclusions and caveats: One million T cells yielded diversity estimates that were considered underestimates. Shifts in expanded clonotypes may have been confounded by donor CMV status, which was unknown. PBMCs went unsorted, and a conclusive naive versus antigen-experienced comparison was therefore prevented.

A sample-barcoded 5' primer and a J-beta primer mix were used in a second PCR of roughly 7 to 11 cycles. Carrying 12 random nucleotides, a template-switch adaptor labeled each individual cDNA molecule. TCRdb re-analysed the 5' RACE reads in MiXCR, keeping a single row per CDR3 protein. This sample yields roughly 800,000 distinct CDR3 sequences, of which roughly 34% are seen a single time; 10% to 15% belongs to the top ten. Germline-derived CDR1 and CDR2 are LGHDT and YNNKEL (reference sequence). This CDR3 is 13 amino acids long. Between the trimmed V and J ends, which lost 4 bases and 5 bases, there was a span of 12 bases.

This sequence was found in a man aged 18 to 30 in good health. The sample comprised blood. The genes are TRBV3-1 and TRBJ2-7; D call uncertain. The CDR3 bases are TGTGCCAGCAGCCCAGACGATGGCAACGAGCAGTACTTC. Its protein product is CASSPDDGNEQYF.